This TCR beta chain is from a study of T cells in localized non-small cell lung cancer (dated by TCRdb to 2018 to 2020). For the study in its entirety: The study analyzed T cell repertoires of roughly 220 early-stage NSCLC patients, comparing tumors and uninvolved tumor-adjacent lungs. All 240 or so NSCLC patients in the cohort were treatment-naive and had localized lung tumors that were resected. A mean age of about 66 years was recorded for the NSCLC patients, of whom under 150 were male and about 100 were female. The research as a whole found: Because multi-region sequencing of the tumors was not done, intratumor heterogeneity could not be ruled out. A median of approximately 57 of the top 100 tumor clones were detected in paired uninvolved adjacent lung, and around 30 of these tumor clones were also found among the top 100 clones of the paired uninvolved adjacent lung. Longer overall survival was associated with higher blood T cell density, whereas shorter survival was associated with higher adjacent-lung clonality. Since the design was exploratory, TCR variables were selected using unadjusted p-values with no false-discovery rate correction. Uninvolved tumor-adjacent lung showed the highest T cell clonality, higher than tumor, which suggests more focused antigenic responses in the adjacent lung.

CDR1 and CDR2, looked up from the germline V gene (reference sequence), are SEHNR and FQNEAQ. Including the terminal cysteine and phenylalanine, the CDR3 comprises 14 residues. The entry retains the CDR3 DNA only, 42 bases that are in frame from base 1. Trimming takes 1 base from V and 3 bases from J, and the germline ends sit 10 bases apart. At diagnosis, tumor, uninvolved tumor-adjacent lung and peripheral blood were collected and then preserved as a mix of FFPE and fresh-frozen material. Blood samples were analyzed as peripheral blood mononuclear cells for TCR repertoire profiling. TCR beta CDR3 regions were sequenced from DNA using the immunoSEQ Assay. The published analysis was carried out like this. To compute T cell density, TCR beta template counts were normalized to usable DNA, which was estimated by amplifying housekeeping genes. Richness was estimated with the preseqR package, extrapolating to 400,000 templates for PBMC samples and 120,000 templates for tissue samples. Clonality was taken to be one minus Pielou's evenness. Tissue-enriched TCRs were identified by differential abundance testing using productive amino-acid clonotypes, minimum total count 5 and alpha 0.1. The Jaccard Index and the Morisita Overlap Index were used to measure how much the repertoires overlapped between compartments. GLIPH grouped TCR beta CDR3s together with public tetramer-defined viral CDR3s, and a viral motif had to include at least three viral sequences and also show V-gene enrichment. Here the immuneACCESS table is served through TCRdb, limited to in-frame sequences with V and J called. Missing clones are a known gap in these copies; in checked studies unresolved V genes cover under half, and the rest lacks a known reason. The V and J calls and clone size come from that table; D and trimming were worked out from the DNA. Here the sample has 13,000 to 15,000 clones; 89% occur a single time. The top ten hold about 2.9% of the sample.

Note on this clone: Its binding antigen is unknown. Nothing much larger sits one base from this clone, and base qualities are not available.

The sequences come from peripheral blood mononuclear cells, collected before any cancer treatment. This sequence was found in a man between 40 and 75 years old with stage III lung adenocarcinoma. The sequence is built from TRBV7-9 and TRBJ2-7, and possibly TRBD1, on 6 matching bases. The sequenced DNA: TGTGCCAGCAGCTTAGTACCAGGGGACTACGAGCAGTACTTC. It translates to CASSLVPGDYEQYF.